These T cell receptor beta chains were read from a single sample in a study of synovial regulatory T cells in juvenile arthritis. Clones were read by immunoSEQ multiplex PCR, and TCRdb kept only the in-frame ones, dropping some. The listing contains 7,500 to 10,000 clones. Source material: Treg cells from blood. The receptor source for this set is a donor between 2 and 29 years old with juvenile idiopathic arthritis. The CDR3 runs from the conserved cysteine through the conserved F or W. For some rows the clone size is stated as once, few or many, or as a class when expanded; others skip it.

v_call	j_call	cdr3_length	clone_size	cdr3_aa
TRBV11-2	TRBJ2-7	14	NA	CASSFDPLGREQYF
TRBV7-2	TRBJ2-7	13	NA	CASSRGQSLEQYF
TRBV5-5	TRBJ1-2	14	NA	CASSPQGASYGYTF
TRBV18	TRBJ1-1	13	medium-sized	CASSPTGNTEAFF
TRBV6-1	TRBJ1-2	15	NA	CASMVPPPGSYGYTF
TRBV28	TRBJ2-2	17	medium-sized	CASNGGYWTRNTGELFF
TRBV10-3	TRBJ2-5	14	NA	CAISDPGRRETQYF
TRBV6-5	TRBJ2-7	13	NA	CASSRGLPYEQYF
TRBV5-6	TRBJ2-4	17	NA	CASSRGGGRAAKNIQYF
TRBV7-2	TRBJ1-4	14	NA	CASSLWAGNEKLFF
TRBV19	TRBJ2-7	13	NA	CASSVQGAYEQYF
TRBV15	TRBJ2-7	17	NA	CATSRAPFGTDSYEQYF
TRBV18	TRBJ2-3	16	medium-sized	CASSPFTSGRTDTQYF
TRBV4-2	TRBJ2-7	15	NA	CASSHGGQGNYEQYF
TRBV7-2	TRBJ1-2	16	NA	CASTDRERRINRGYTF
TRBV2	TRBJ1-2	13	NA	CASSAGNPGGYTF
TRBV7-9	TRBJ1-1	14	NA	CASSLQQGATEAFF
TRBV25-1	TRBJ1-1	13	NA	CASRPGGGTEAFF
TRBV6-1	TRBJ2-1	16	NA	CASSDRDRGSYNEQFF
TRBV4-1	TRBJ2-7	16	NA	CASSQDRGGGSYEQYF
TRBV4-3	TRBJ1-1	15	NA	CASSPRARRKTEAFF
TRBV19	TRBJ2-7	15	NA	CASSAKSGRPYEQYF
TRBV5-4	TRBJ2-7	14	medium-sized	CASRAAGTGGEQYF